This T cell receptor (beta chain) originates from a study of cytomegalovirus exposure and HLA in healthy donors. A remark on this clone: No antigen is known for it.

Overall study results and limits: Cytomegalovirus status, reportedly, was diagnosed with high specificity and sensitivity by the classifier. Reports indicate that TCR beta sequences accurately predicted the HLA-A and HLA-B alleles of most subjects. Rarity characterized most TCR sequences, yet some public TCRs appeared in many donors. Follow-up analysis later connected one missense variant in DCLRE1C with trimming of TCR beta V- and J-genes.

Germline assignment: CDR1 MDHEN and CDR2 SYDVKM. The CDR3 consists of 16 residues. V dropped 6 bases and J dropped 3; count of bases not matched to a gene: 13. 60 Vbeta and 13 Jbeta primers were used in PCR. Assay used: immunoSEQ multiplex PCR; TCRdb lists only in-frame clones, some missing. This sample's clone table lists about 60,000 clones. This TCR derives from a man aged 45-65 years in good health and CMV-seropositive. The material sequenced was PBMCs. The chain is built from TRBV28 and TRBJ2-7; 8 positions match TRBD1. CDR3 in amino acids: CASRSPTGTGFYEQYF. The CDR3 nucleotides read TGTGCCAGCAGGTCACCAACCGGGACAGGATTCTACGAGCAGTACTTC.